Presented here are 31 T cell receptor beta chains from one specimen sequenced in a study of T cells in women clearing cervical HPV infection listed by TCRdb under 2018. The protocol used for the library was the immunoSEQ multiplex PCR assay. This is the immuneACCESS table as TCRdb keeps it, with only in-frame sequences that have V and J called. A part of the clones is gone; compared with another copy, unresolved V genes explain less than half, and the rest is unexplained. The table kept for this sample lists tens of thousands of clones. Less than 30% of the sample belongs to the ten largest clones. Sample: blood buffy coat. These receptors were collected from a woman aged 18-69 years with a cervical HPV16 infection that either progressed to CIN3+ or cleared (not recorded which).

On this clone itself: The CDR3 end is not reached by the read, which stops 3 residues before it; the germline J gene fills it in. The chain joins TRBV10-2 to TRBJ2-4; D is perhaps TRBD2 (5 bases). The germline V gene has CDR1 WSHSY and CDR2 SAAADI. The CDR3 totals 15 residues. The V gene lost 2 bases and the J gene lost 0 bases, with 8 bases spanning the gap. The CDR3 reads CASSEARGAKNIQYF. CDR3 DNA, as far as it was read: TGCGCCAGCAGTGAGGCACGGGGAGCCAAAAACATT.

Points on this clone: At one end, the junction sequence differs from germline, possibly due to a read error. The read ends 3 residues before the CDR3 terminus; that terminus is restored from the germline J gene. The rearrangement joins TRBV20-1 to TRBJ2-1; no clear D gene. CDR1 is DFQATT and CDR2 is SNEGSKA in the germline V gene (reference sequence). CDR3 size: 12 residues. The CDR3 loop reads CSARTPYTEQFF. The part of the CDR3 DNA that was read is TGCAGTGCTAGGACTCCCTACACTGAG.

Remarks on this clone: The CDR3 is cut off 3 residues early in the read; its end comes from the germline J gene. V and J are TRBV19 and TRBJ2-2; 7 positions match TRBD2. Trimming removed 0 bases from V and 2 bases from J; junction bases left unmatched: 6. This CDR3 region has 17 residues. Germline-derived CDR1 and CDR2 are LNHDA and SQIVND (reference sequence). The chain's CDR3 is CASSIDRGDYNTGELFF. The sequenced part of the CDR3 DNA is TGTGCCAGTAGTATAGATCGGGGGGACTACAACACCGGGGAG.

To note about this clone: The read stops 3 residues short of the end of the CDR3; the missing end is completed from the germline J gene. This chain uses TRBV19 with TRBJ1-1; D may be TRBD1 (5 bases). The CDR3 runs to 13 residues. Germline CDR1 reads LNHDA; CDR2 reads SQIVND (reference sequence). V lost 5 bases and J 6 bases, leaving 13 bases between the germline ends. CDR3 sequence: CASSHSGFPEAFF. The sequenced CDR3 bases are TGTGCCAGTAGTCATTCAGGGTTCCCTGAA. Variable domain in full (rest from reference TRBV19 and TRBJ1-1): DGGITQSPKYLFRKEGQNVTLSCEQNLNHDAMYWYRQDPGQGLRLIYYSQIVNDFQKGDIAEGYSVSREKKESFPLTVTSAQKNPTAFYLCASSHSGFPEAFFGQGTRLTVV.

As to this clone: Read coverage stops 3 residues before the CDR3 terminus; the germline J gene supplies the remainder. This chain joins TRBV20-1 and TRBJ2-7; D is perhaps TRBD1 (6 bases). V was pared by 3 bases and J by 6 bases, with 12 bases between. Germline V CDR1 and CDR2: DFQATT, SNEGSKA (reference sequence). This CDR3 is built from 12 residues. This CDR3 reads CSASFGGIEQYF. CDR3 DNA (partial): TGCAGTGCTAGCTTTGGGGGCATCGAG.

With regard to this clone: The read finishes 3 residues shy of the CDR3 end, and the germline J gene is used to complete it. This chain connects TRBV30 to TRBJ1-2; TRBD1 might be the D (5 bases). The CDR3 contains 15 residues. The germline CDR1 and CDR2 sequences are GTSNPN and SVGIG (reference sequence). The CDR3 sequence: CAWSVRFGGSVGYTF. The sequenced CDR3 bases are TGTGCCTGGAGTGTTAGGTTTGGGGGGTCCGTAGGC.

Concerning this clone itself: One end of the junction does not line up with germline, which may come from a read error. The read gets to within 3 residues of the CDR3 end, and the germline J gene fills in the rest. This rearrangement joins TRBV7-9 to TRBJ2-7, with 9 bases lining up with TRBD1. CDR3 size: 15 residues. Germline-derived CDR1 and CDR2 are SEHNR and FQNEAQ (reference sequence). CDR3 loop: CASSLAGDRDYEQYF. The CDR3 bases that were read are TGTGCCAGCAGCCTAGCCGGGGACAGGGACTACGAG.

A remark on this clone: The CDR3 end lies 3 residues beyond the end of the read and is filled in from the germline J gene. This chain uses TRBV6-1 with TRBJ1-1, with 9 bases fitting TRBD1. Germline V lookup: CDR1 MNHNS, CDR2 SASEGT. The ends lost 1 base at V and 5 bases at J; junction bases unmatched: 14. The CDR3 has 18 amino acids. The sequenced CDR3 bases are TGTGCCAGCAGTGAAGGTGAGGGGACAGGGCTAAAGGGGACTGAA. Its translation is CASSEGEGTGLKGTE. The whole CDR3 protein reads CASSEGEGTGLKGTEAFF.

Turning to this clone: The CDR3 end falls 3 residues outside the read, so it is completed with the germline J gene. J is TRBJ2-1 and V is TRBV29-1, with D perhaps TRBD2 (6 bases). Germline CDR1 reads SQVTM; CDR2 reads ANQGSEA. There are 13 residues in the CDR3. Between the trimmed V and J ends, which lost 8 bases and 5 bases, there was a span of 16 bases. The covered CDR3 bases are TGCAGCATCACCGGGACTCTTAACAATGAG. Its protein is CSITGTLNNE. The whole CDR3 region reads CSITGTLNNEQFF.

On this clone: With the read ending 3 residues before the CDR3 end, the germline J gene is used to fill in that end. The J gene is TRBJ2-3, the V gene TRBV30; 7 nucleotides align to TRBD2. CDR1 is GTSNPN and CDR2 is SVGIG in the germline V gene (reference sequence). This CDR3 contains 14 residues. CDR3 bases read: TGTGCCTGGAGTTCAGGGACTAACCAAGAGACG. Residues: CAWSSGTNQET. The CDR3 reads in full as CAWSSGTNQETQYF.

Of note for this clone: The read halts 3 residues ahead of the CDR3 end, with the missing end drawn from the germline J gene. This rearrangement joins TRBV20-1 to TRBJ2-2; 10 bases agree with TRBD1. The germline V gene has CDR1 DFQATT and CDR2 SNEGSKA (reference sequence). The CDR3 spans 16 residues. The V segment lost 0 bases and the J segment 7 bases; nucleotides outside the gene matches: 8. The DNA read from the CDR3 is TGCAGTGCTAGAGATCCTCAGACAGGGGGCTACGGGGAG. Its translation: CSARDPQTGGYGE. The CDR3 in its entirety is CSARDPQTGGYGELFF.

Comments on this clone: The sequenced fragment ends 3 residues before the CDR3 boundary, so the rest is inferred from the germline J gene. The rearrangement joins TRBV7-3 to TRBJ2-2, with a weak D call TRBD2 (5 bases). Germline V gives CDR1 SGHTA, CDR2 FQGTGA. The V and J ends lost 1 base and 4 bases respectively, with 13 bases between them. The CDR3 extends over 16 amino acids. CDR3 bases read: TGTGCCAGCAGCTTAAACCCCGGGGAAGTCACCGGGGAG. Amino acid sequence: CASSLNPGEVTGE. Given in full, the CDR3 is CASSLNPGEVTGELFF. Based on the CDR3 plus reference TRBV7-3 and TRBJ2-2, the full variable domain is GAGVSQTPSNKVTEKGKYVELRCDPISGHTALYWYRQSLGQGPEFLIYFQGTGAADDSGLPNDRFFAVRPEGSVSTLKIQRTERGDSAVYLCASSLNPGEVTGELFFGEGSRLTVL.

About this clone itself: The sequenced fragment ends 3 residues before the CDR3 boundary, so the rest is inferred from the germline J gene. The gene calls are TRBV7-3 and TRBJ2-1; 9 nucleotides agree with TRBD1. V lost 1 base, J lost 3 bases, and 1 base stayed unmatched. CDR1 and CDR2 from the germline V gene are SGHTA and FQGTGA. CDR3 length: 15 amino acids. CDR3 DNA (partial): TGTGCCAGCAGCTTAAGACAGGGGGGCTACAATGAG. Amino acids: CASSLRQGGYNE. The whole CDR3 sequence is CASSLRQGGYNEQFF.

As to this clone: The read terminates 3 residues ahead of where the CDR3 ends, so the germline J gene completes it. This chain links TRBV5-1 with TRBJ1-5; D gene ambiguous. The CDR3 runs to 12 residues. Germline CDR1 SGHRS, CDR2 YFSETQ. Trimming pared 3 bases from V and 4 bases from J, leaving 5 bases between. CDR3 protein: CASSSPNQPQHF. CDR3 bases read: TGCGCCAGCAGCTCCCCAAATCAGCCC. The whole variable domain, remainder taken from reference TRBV5-1 and TRBJ1-5, is KAGVTQTPRYLIKTRGQQVTLSCSPISGHRSVSWYQQTPGQGLQFLFEYFSETQRNKGNFPGRFSGRQFSNSRSEMNVSTLELGDSALYLCASSSPNQPQHFGDGTRLSIL.

On this clone itself: The read ends 3 residues early relative to the CDR3; the germline J gene fills the gap. The chain is built from TRBV18 and TRBJ1-5; TRBD1 is a possible D gene (5 bases). The CDR3 extends over 15 amino acids. Germline CDR1 is KGHSH and CDR2 is LQKENI. V was cut by 3 bases and J by 3 bases, with 12 bases left in between. The CDR3 bases that were read are TGTGCCAGCTCACCCGATTCAGGGTACAATCAGCCC. It encodes CASSPDSGYNQP. The whole CDR3 protein is CASSPDSGYNQPQHF.

As concerns this clone: The read terminates 3 residues before the CDR3 end, so the remaining end is supplied by the germline J gene. The chain uses TRBV20-1 and TRBJ2-4, with D possibly matching TRBD2 (6 bases). CDR1 DFQATT and CDR2 SNEGSKA come from the germline V gene (reference sequence). The ends were cut back, 5 bases at V and 0 bases at J, with 14 bases in the middle. The CDR3 loop spans 15 amino acids. The part of the CDR3 DNA that was read is TGCAGTGCTGGCGGGGACTCTAAAGCCAAAAACATT. Protein: CSAGGDSKAKNI. In full, the CDR3 reads CSAGGDSKAKNIQYF.

On this clone itself: Compared with germline, one end of the junction differs, possibly owing to a read error. The read halts 3 residues ahead of the CDR3 end, with the missing end drawn from the germline J gene. The identical CDR3 is also encoded by other nucleotide sequences in the sample. The rearrangement uses TRBV6-2 or TRBV6-3 and TRBJ1-3; weak D call: TRBD1 (6 bases). CDR1 is MNHEY and CDR2 is SVGEGT in the germline V gene. The CDR3 consists of 16 residues. The CDR3 bases that were read are TGTGCCAGCAGGACCGGGACAATATACTCTGGAAACACA. Protein sequence: CASRTGTIYSGNT. The CDR3, in full, reads CASRTGTIYSGNTIYF.

To note about this clone: From the germline J gene comes the end of the CDR3, since the read stops 3 residues before it. The chain joins TRBV20-1 to TRBJ1-2, with 8 bases identical to TRBD1. This CDR3 comprises 13 residues. The ends lost 4 bases at V and 5 bases at J; junction bases unmatched: 6. The germline gives CDR1 DFQATT, CDR2 SNEGSKA (reference sequence). The chain's CDR3 is CSAIRDRNYGYTF. Incomplete CDR3 DNA: TGCAGTGCTATCCGGGACAGGAATTATGGC.

Concerning this clone itself: The read terminates 3 residues before the CDR3 end, so the remaining end is supplied by the germline J gene. V is TRBV2 and J is TRBJ1-1; 7 bases are shared with TRBD1. This CDR3 is 13 amino acids long. V dropped 6 bases and J dropped 1; count of bases not matched to a gene: 2. Looked up from germline, CDR1 is SNHLY and CDR2 is FYNNEI. The chain's CDR3 is CASRGQANTEAFF. The CDR3 DNA, read in part, is TGTGCCAGCAGAGGACAGGCGAACACTGAA.

As to this clone: The read terminates 3 residues before the CDR3 end, so the remaining end is supplied by the germline J gene. V is TRBV19 and J is TRBJ2-4, with 9 bases that match TRBD1. This CDR3 has 13 residues. CDR1 is LNHDA and CDR2 is SQIVND in the germline V gene (reference sequence). Incomplete CDR3 DNA: TGTGCCAGTAGAAAACAGGGGGCAGCCGGT. Amino acid sequence: CASRKQGAAG. The whole CDR3 region reads CASRKQGAAGQYF.

A note on this clone: The missing CDR3 end, 3 residues past where the read stops, is filled in from the germline J gene. This rearrangement joins TRBV7-6 to TRBJ2-7; the match to TRBD1 covers 8 bases. The trim removed 5 bases at V and 1 base at J, leaving 7 bases unmatched. Germline V gene sequence: CDR1 SGHVS, CDR2 FNYEAQ. The CDR3 runs to 15 residues. The sequenced CDR3 bases are TGTGCCAGCAGCAAATGGACAGGGAGTTCCTACGAG. Protein product: CASSKWTGSSYE. The whole CDR3 is CASSKWTGSSYEQYF.

On this clone: From the germline J gene comes the end of the CDR3, since the read stops 3 residues before it. The genes are TRBV5-1 and TRBJ2-7; 7 bases fit TRBD2. Germline V lookup: CDR1 SGHRS, CDR2 YFSETQ. The CDR3 length is 15 residues. The V segment lost 3 bases and the J segment 3 bases; nucleotides outside the gene matches: 9. CDR3 in amino acids: CASSSIPGTNYEQYF. The sequenced part of the CDR3 DNA is TGCGCCAGCAGCTCCATTCCCGGGACTAACTACGAG.

The CDR3 loop is CAWRSNEQFF. CDR3 DNA (partial): TGTGCCTGGAGATCAAATGAG. V usage is TRBV30 and J usage is TRBJ2-1, with no clear D. With the read ending 3 residues before the CDR3 end, the germline J gene is used to fill in that end. CDR1 is GTSNPN and CDR2 is SVGIG in the germline V gene (reference sequence). The CDR3 covers 10 residues. Trimming left V 3 bases short and J 7 bases short, with 4 bases between.

Worth noting for this clone: The read ends 3 residues shy of where the CDR3 ends; the end is completed using the germline J gene. J is TRBJ2-3 and V is TRBV5-1; the match to TRBD1 covers 9 bases. V gave up 4 bases and J gave up 5 bases; unmatched junction bases: 14. The CDR3 runs to 17 residues. Germline V CDR1 and CDR2: SGHRS, YFSETQ. CDR3 DNA (partial): TGCGCCAGCAGCGCCAGAGGAGGGACAGGGAGACAAGATACG. This translates into CASSARGGTGRQDT. Given in full, the CDR3 is CASSARGGTGRQDTQYF.

In the case of this clone: The read ends 3 residues early relative to the CDR3; the germline J gene fills the gap. V usage is TRBV20-1 and J usage is TRBJ2-1; 13 bases align to TRBD2. The CDR3 has 15 amino acids. V was pared by 6 bases and J by 5 bases, with 7 bases of the junction left unmatched. Germline CDR1 reads DFQATT; CDR2 reads SNEGSKA (reference sequence). The CDR3 region is CSAEGTSGANNEQFF. The sequenced CDR3 bases are TGCAGTGCCGAAGGGACTAGCGGGGCAAACAATGAG.

For this clone: Read coverage stops 3 residues before the CDR3 terminus; the germline J gene supplies the remainder. The gene calls are TRBV14 and TRBJ2-7, with D maybe TRBD1 (6 bases). The germline gives CDR1 SGHDN, CDR2 FVKESK. The CDR3 extends over 15 amino acids. V was trimmed by 5 bases and J by 3 bases, leaving 17 bases between them. The sequenced CDR3 bases are TGTGCCAGCAGCTGGAGTGGACAGAGGGTCTACGAG. Its protein product is CASSWSGQRVYE. The whole CDR3 protein reads CASSWSGQRVYEQYF.

As concerns this clone: The CDR3 end falls 3 residues outside the read, so it is completed with the germline J gene. The rearrangement uses TRBV11-3 and TRBJ2-7, with TRBD1 as a possible D gene (5 bases). The CDR3 loop spans 15 amino acids. Germline assignment: CDR1 SGHNT and CDR2 YENEEA. Deletions cut 5 bases from V and 4 bases from J, with 18 bases between. The CDR3 is CASSRQLGRRYEQYF. Partial CDR3 DNA: TGTGCCAGCAGCAGACAGCTCGGCAGGAGATACGAG.

About this clone: Coverage ceases 3 residues before the CDR3 finishes, and the germline J gene fills in the end. The chain carries TRBV4-2 and TRBJ1-3; the D is unclear. The V and J ends lost 0 bases and 0 bases respectively, with 12 bases between them. The CDR3 has 17 amino acids. Germline CDR1 reads LGHNA; CDR2 reads YNFKEQ. The sequenced part of the CDR3 DNA is TGTGCCAGCAGCCAAGATTTTGAGGGCCTCTCTGGAAACACC. Amino acids: CASSQDFEGLSGNT. The full-length CDR3 reads as CASSQDFEGLSGNTIYF.

Regarding this clone: Coverage ceases 3 residues before the CDR3 finishes, and the germline J gene fills in the end. V usage is TRBV7-6 and J usage is TRBJ2-3; TRBD2 matches 11 bases. CDR3 length equals 16 residues. The V gene's germline CDR1 is SGHVS and CDR2 FNYEAQ. The ends lost 1 base at V and 5 bases at J; junction bases unmatched: 5. The CDR3 spells CASSLGLAGTQDTQYF. The sequenced part of the CDR3 DNA is TGTGCCAGCAGCTTAGGACTAGCGGGAACCCAAGATACG.

On this clone: Sequencing ends 3 residues short of the CDR3 end; the germline J gene provides the rest. The rearrangement uses TRBV12-3 or TRBV12-4 and TRBJ2-3; D gene uncertain. Trimming shortened V by 6 bases and J by 6 bases, and 7 bases separated the two germline ends. CDR3 size: 11 residues. The CDR3: CASSPLDTQYF. The CDR3 bases that were read are TGTGCCAGCAGCCCCCTCGATACG.

Notes on this clone: The missing CDR3 end, 3 residues past where the read stops, is filled in from the germline J gene. The chain employs TRBV5-4 and TRBJ2-3, with D possibly TRBD1 on 6 matching bases. Germline CDR1 reads SGHNT; CDR2 reads YYREEE (reference sequence). This CDR3 is built from 14 residues. The CDR3 here is CASSLQGVLETQYF. CDR3 DNA (partial): TGTGCCAGCAGCTTACAGGGTGTTTTGGAGACG.